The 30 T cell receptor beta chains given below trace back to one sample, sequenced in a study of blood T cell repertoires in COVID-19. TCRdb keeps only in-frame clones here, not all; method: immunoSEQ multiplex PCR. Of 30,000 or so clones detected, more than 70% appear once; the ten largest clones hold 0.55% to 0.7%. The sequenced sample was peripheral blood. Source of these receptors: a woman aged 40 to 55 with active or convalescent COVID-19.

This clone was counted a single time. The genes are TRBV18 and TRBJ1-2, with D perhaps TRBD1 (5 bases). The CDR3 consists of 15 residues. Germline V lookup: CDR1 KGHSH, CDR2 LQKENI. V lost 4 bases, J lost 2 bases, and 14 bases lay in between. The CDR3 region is CASSLSTDVNYGYTF. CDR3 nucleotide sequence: TGTGCCAGCTCACTATCGACAGATGTAAACTATGGCTACACCTTC.

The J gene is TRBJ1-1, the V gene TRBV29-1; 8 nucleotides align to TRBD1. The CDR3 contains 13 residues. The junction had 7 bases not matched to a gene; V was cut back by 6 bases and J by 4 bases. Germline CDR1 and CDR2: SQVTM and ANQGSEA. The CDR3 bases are TGCAGCGTAGCTACAGGGGGGCCCACTGAAGCTTTCTTT. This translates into CSVATGGPTEAFF.

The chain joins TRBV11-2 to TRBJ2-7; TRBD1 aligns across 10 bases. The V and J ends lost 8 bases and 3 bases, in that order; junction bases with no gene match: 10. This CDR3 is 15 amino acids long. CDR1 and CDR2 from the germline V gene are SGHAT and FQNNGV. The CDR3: CASRKPGQGNYEQYF. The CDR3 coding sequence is TGTGCCAGCCGCAAACCGGGACAGGGGAACTACGAGCAGTACTTC.

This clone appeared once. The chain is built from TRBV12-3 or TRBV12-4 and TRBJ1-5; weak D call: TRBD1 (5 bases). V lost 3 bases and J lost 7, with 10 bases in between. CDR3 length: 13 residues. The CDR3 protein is CASSLGGEQPQHF. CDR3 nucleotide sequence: TGTGCCAGCAGTTTGGGGGGAGAGCAGCCCCAGCATTTT.

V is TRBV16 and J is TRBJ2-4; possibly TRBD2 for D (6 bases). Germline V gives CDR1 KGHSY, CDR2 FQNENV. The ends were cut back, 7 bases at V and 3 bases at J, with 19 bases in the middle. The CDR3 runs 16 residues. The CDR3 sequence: CASNPGTPHDKNIQYF. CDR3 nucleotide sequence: TGTGCCAGCAACCCCGGGACTCCCCATGACAAAAACATTCAGTACTTC.

CDR3 nucleotides: TGTGCCAGCAGCTTAGGGGAGATGGGGCAAGAGACCCAGTACTTC. Translation gives CASSLGEMGQETQYF. The chain couples TRBV7-9 to TRBJ2-5, with D perhaps matching TRBD2 (5 bases). V lost 1 base and J 2 bases, leaving 11 bases between the germline ends. From germline, CDR1 is SEHNR and CDR2 FQNEAQ (reference sequence). The CDR3 is made up of 15 amino acids.

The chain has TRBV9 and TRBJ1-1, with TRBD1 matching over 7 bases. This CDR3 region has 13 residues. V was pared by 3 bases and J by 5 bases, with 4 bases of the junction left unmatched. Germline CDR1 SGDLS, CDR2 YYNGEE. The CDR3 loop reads CASSAQGYTEAFF. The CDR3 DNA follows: TGTGCCAGCAGCGCACAGGGGTATACTGAAGCTTTCTTT.

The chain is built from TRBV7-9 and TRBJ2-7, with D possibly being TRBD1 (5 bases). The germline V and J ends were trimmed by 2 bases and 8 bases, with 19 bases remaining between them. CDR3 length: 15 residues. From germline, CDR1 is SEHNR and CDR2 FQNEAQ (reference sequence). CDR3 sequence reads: CASSLIQGLETKQYF. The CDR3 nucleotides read TGTGCCAGCAGCTTAATCCAGGGTTTGGAGACGAAGCAGTACTTC.

The CDR3 bases are TGTGCCAGCAGCCCCCACCCAACTAGCAGCTCCGAGCAGTACTTC. It yields the protein CASSPHPTSSSEQYF. This chain joins TRBV7-3 and TRBJ2-7; weak D call: TRBD2 (6 bases). Germline CDR1 is SGHTA and CDR2 is FQGTGA. The CDR3 consists of 15 residues. Trimming removed 5 bases from V and 6 bases from J, with 20 bases in between.

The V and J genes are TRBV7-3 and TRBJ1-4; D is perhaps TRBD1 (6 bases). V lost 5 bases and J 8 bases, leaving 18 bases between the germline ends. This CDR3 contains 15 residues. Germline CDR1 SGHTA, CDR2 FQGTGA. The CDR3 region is CASSPRAGEGEKLFF. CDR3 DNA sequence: TGTGCCAGCAGCCCACGTGCAGGGGAGGGGGAAAAACTGTTTTTT.

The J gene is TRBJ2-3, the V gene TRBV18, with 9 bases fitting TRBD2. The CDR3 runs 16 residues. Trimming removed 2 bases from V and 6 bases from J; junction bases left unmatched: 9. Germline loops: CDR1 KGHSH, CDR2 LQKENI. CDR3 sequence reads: CASSPVRERGVDTQYF. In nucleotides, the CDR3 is TGTGCCAGCTCACCAGTTCGCGAGCGGGGGGTGGATACGCAGTATTTT.

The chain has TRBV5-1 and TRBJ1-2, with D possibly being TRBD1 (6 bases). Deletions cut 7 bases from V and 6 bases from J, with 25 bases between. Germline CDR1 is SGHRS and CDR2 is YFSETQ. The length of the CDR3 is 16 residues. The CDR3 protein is CASSPGRALAGDGYTF. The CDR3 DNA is TGCGCCAGCTCCCCAGGTAGGGCCCTGGCAGGGGATGGCTACACCTTC.

In nucleotides, the CDR3 is TGTGCCAGCAGACTGGCGGGGGTTGATGGCTACACCTTC. It is translated as CASRLAGVDGYTF. This chain uses TRBV6-5 with TRBJ1-2; the D gene is possibly TRBD1 (5 bases). The CDR3 loop spans 13 amino acids. Germline V gives CDR1 MNHEY, CDR2 SVGAGI. V lost 6 bases, J lost 6 bases, and 14 bases lay in between.

The CDR3 sequence: CASSFQQGFPYEQYF. For the CDR3, the DNA is TGTGCCAGCAGTTTTCAACAGGGTTTCCCCTACGAGCAGTACTTC. The V and J genes are TRBV27 and TRBJ2-7; TRBD1 might be the D (6 bases). The ends were cut back, 3 bases at V and 2 bases at J, with 14 bases in the middle. The CDR3 is made up of 15 amino acids. Germline V CDR1 and CDR2: MNHEY, SMNVEV (reference sequence).

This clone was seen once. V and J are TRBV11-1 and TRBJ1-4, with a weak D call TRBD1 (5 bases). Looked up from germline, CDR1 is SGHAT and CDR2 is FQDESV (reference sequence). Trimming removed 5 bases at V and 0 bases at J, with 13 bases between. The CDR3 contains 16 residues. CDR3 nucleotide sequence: TGTGCCAGCAGCCGCAGATGGGGCGCAACTAATGAAAAACTGTTTTTT. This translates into CASSRRWGATNEKLFF.

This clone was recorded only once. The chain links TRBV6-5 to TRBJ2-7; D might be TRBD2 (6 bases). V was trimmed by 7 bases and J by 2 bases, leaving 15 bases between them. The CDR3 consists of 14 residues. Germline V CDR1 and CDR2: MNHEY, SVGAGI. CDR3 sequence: CASTRGGTTYEQYF. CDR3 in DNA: TGTGCCAGCACCCGTGGGGGGACGACCTACGAGCAGTACTTC.

CDR3 loop: CASRDLSGRTGGELFF. The CDR3 nucleotides are TGCGCCAGCAGAGACCTAAGCGGGAGAACCGGCGGGGAGCTGTTTTTT. V is TRBV4-1 and J is TRBJ2-2; 8 bases map to TRBD2. This CDR3 is built from 16 residues. V lost 6 bases and J lost 7; bases outside the gene matches: 13. Germline values: CDR1 MGHRA, CDR2 YSYEKL.

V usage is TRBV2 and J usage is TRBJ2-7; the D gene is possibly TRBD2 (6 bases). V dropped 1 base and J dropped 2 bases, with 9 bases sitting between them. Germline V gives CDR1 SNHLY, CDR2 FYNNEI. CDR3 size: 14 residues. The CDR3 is CASSEEAGTYEQYF. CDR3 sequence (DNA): TGTGCCAGCAGTGAAGAGGCGGGGACCTACGAGCAGTACTTC.

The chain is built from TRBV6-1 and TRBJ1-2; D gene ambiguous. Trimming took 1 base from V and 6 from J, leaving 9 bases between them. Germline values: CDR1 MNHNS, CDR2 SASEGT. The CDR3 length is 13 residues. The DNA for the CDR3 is TGTGCCAGCAGTGAAGGGGCACGGCATGGCTACACCTTC. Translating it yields CASSEGARHGYTF.

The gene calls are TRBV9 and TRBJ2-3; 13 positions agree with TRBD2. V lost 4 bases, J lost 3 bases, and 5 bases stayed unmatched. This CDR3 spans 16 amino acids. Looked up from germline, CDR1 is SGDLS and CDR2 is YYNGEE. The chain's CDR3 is CASSTRTSGGTDTQYF. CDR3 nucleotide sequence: TGTGCCAGCAGCACGCGGACTAGCGGGGGAACAGATACGCAGTATTTT.

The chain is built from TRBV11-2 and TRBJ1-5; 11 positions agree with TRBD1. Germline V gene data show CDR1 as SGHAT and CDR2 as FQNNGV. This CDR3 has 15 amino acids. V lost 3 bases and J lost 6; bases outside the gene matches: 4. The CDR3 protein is CASSLGTGGSQPQHF. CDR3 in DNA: TGTGCCAGCAGCTTGGGGACAGGGGGAAGTCAGCCCCAGCATTTT.

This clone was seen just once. The CDR3 protein is CASSPRGQASSPLHF. CDR3 coding DNA: TGTGCCAGCAGCCCCCGAGGACAGGCAAGTTCACCCCTCCACTTT. V gene TRBV7-3 combines with J gene TRBJ1-6, with 7 bases fitting TRBD1. This CDR3 spans 15 amino acids. The germline CDR1 and CDR2 sequences are SGHTA and FQGTGA. V shed 5 bases and J 9 bases; nucleotides not matched to a gene: 10.

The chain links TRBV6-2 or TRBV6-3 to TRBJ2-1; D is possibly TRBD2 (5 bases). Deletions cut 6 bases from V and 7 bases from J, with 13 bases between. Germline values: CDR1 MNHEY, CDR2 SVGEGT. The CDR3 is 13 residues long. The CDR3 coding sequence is TGTGCCAGCAGCTTCACGGGGTGGAATGAGCAGTTCTTC. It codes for CASSFTGWNEQFF.

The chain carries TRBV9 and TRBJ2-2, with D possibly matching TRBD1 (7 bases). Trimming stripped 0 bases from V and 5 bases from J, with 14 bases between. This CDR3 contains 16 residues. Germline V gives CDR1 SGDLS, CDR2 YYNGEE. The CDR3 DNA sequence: TGTGCCAGCAGCGTAGGGCAGGGGGGATGGACCGGGGAGCTGTTTTTT. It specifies CASSVGQGGWTGELFF.

The CDR3 sequence is CASSSGGLGKETQYF. The CDR3 nucleotides read TGTGCCAGCAGCTCGGGGGGGTTGGGGAAAGAGACCCAGTACTTC. The chain joins TRBV7-2 to TRBJ2-5; 8 bases fit TRBD2. This CDR3 region has 15 residues. Unmatched junction bases numbered 7, after V lost 4 bases and J lost 3 bases. CDR1 and CDR2 from the germline V gene are SGHTA and FQGNSA.

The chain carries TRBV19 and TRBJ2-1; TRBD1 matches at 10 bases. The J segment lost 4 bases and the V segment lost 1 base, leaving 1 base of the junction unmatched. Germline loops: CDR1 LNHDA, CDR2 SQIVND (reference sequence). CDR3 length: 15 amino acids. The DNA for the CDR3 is TGTGCCAGTAGTATAGGGACAGGGGGGTACAATGAGCAGTTCTTC. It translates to CASSIGTGGYNEQFF. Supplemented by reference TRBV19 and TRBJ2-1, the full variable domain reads DGGITQSPKYLFRKEGQNVTLSCEQNLNHDAMYWYRQDPGQGLRLIYYSQIVNDFQKGDIAEGYSVSREKKESFPLTVTSAQKNPTAFYLCASSIGTGGYNEQFFGPGTRLTVL.

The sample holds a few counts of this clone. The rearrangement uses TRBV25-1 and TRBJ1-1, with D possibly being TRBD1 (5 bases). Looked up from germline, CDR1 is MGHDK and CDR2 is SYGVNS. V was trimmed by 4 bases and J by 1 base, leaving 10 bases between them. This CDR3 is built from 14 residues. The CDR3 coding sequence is TGTGCCAGCAGTGGGCGGGGGAGGAACACTGAAGCTTTCTTT. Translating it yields CASSGRGRNTEAFF. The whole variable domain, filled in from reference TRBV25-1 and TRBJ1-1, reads EADIYQTPRYLVIGTGKKITLECSQTMGHDKMYWYQQDPGMELHLIHYSYGVNSTEKGDLSSESTVSRIRTEHFPLTLESARPSHTSQYLCASSGRGRNTEAFFGQGTRLTVV.

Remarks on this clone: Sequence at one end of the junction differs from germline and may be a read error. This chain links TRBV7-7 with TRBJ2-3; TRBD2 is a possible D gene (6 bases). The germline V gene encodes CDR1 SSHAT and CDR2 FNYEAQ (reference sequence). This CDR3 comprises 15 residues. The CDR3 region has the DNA TGTGCTAGCAGCTTAGGCCGGGGGAGCACAGATACGCAGTATTTT. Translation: CASSLGRGSTDTQYF.

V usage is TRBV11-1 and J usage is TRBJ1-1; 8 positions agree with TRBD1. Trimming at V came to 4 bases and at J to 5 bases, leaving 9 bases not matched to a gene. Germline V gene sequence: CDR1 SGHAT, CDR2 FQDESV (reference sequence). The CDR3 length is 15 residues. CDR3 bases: TGTGCCAGCAGCTCCTTCGACAGGGGAGGAACTGAAGCTTTCTTT. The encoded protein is CASSSFDRGGTEAFF.

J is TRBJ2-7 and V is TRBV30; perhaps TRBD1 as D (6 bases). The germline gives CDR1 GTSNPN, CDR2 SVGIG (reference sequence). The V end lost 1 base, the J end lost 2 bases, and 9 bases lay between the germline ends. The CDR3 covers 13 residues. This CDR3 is CAWSEDSPYEQYF. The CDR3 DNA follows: TGTGCCTGGAGTGAGGACAGCCCCTACGAGCAGTACTTC.